This section outlines one TCR beta chain sequence together with its context. Frequency classes this clonotype as medium-sized (0.01 to 0.1%); no count is given. Its cognate antigen has yet to be identified. The germline V gene gives CDR1 as MNHEY and CDR2 as SVGAGI. The CDR3 spans 17 residues, from the cysteine through the phenylalanine. No DNA accompanies this entry. The sequencing machine was an Illumina MiSeq. Based on TCRdb reprocessing of the reads, there is one entry per CDR3 protein sequence, and DNA is missing. The table held for this sample gives several thousand distinct CDR3 sequences. The ten largest clones take up about 6.5% of the sample. These data originate in a study of diagnostic markers for celiac disease (TCRdb year 2020).

Sequencing was carried out using either unsorted cells or a sorted T cell fraction (not recorded which). The sequence was collected from a human donor. This table probably holds off-target reads from a library built for another chain. The V gene is TRBV6-5 and the J gene is TRBJ1-1; TCRdb lists TRBD1, though no DNA is available to test this call. CDR3 protein: CASSLPRTGNMNTEAFF.